The rows below give T cell receptor beta chains drawn from one sample of a study of cytomegalovirus exposure and HLA in healthy donors. Assay used: immunoSEQ multiplex PCR; TCRdb lists only in-frame clones, some missing. The sample has 55,000 to 70,000 clones; roughly 90% are singletons. Sequencing was done on a sample of PBMCs. The receptors originated from a woman aged 25 to 39 in good health and CMV-seronegative. Each CDR3 is given with its conserved first and last residue. A D gene is named only where the DNA matches it firmly.

D	J	V	CDR3
-	TRBJ1-2	TRBV28	CASSPGQRVGYTF
-	TRBJ1-3	TRBV9	CASSTGSPNSGNTIYF
-	TRBJ1-1	TRBV5-1	CASSLSSGSEAFF
TRBD1	TRBJ1-1	TRBV6-1	CASSKDRGRVNTEAFF
-	TRBJ2-1	TRBV11-3	CASSPRGSSYNEQFF
TRBD1	TRBJ2-7	TRBV6-5	CASSSPGQGIFEQYF
-	TRBJ2-1	TRBV5-1	CASSTGSGNEQFF
TRBD2	TRBJ2-3	TRBV6-6	CASSYIGREGADTQYF
-	TRBJ2-5	TRBV7-8	CASSRETQYF
TRBD1	TRBJ2-7	TRBV5-6	CASSAAGTGVEEQYF
-	TRBJ2-1	TRBV9	CASSPGGGVDEQFF
-	TRBJ2-7	TRBV29-1	CSVTVLAGAYEQYF
-	TRBJ1-2	TRBV5-1	CASSLDGQPNYGYTF
TRBD1	TRBJ2-2	TRBV7-3	CASSTRQGRELFF
TRBD2	TRBJ2-7	TRBV7-9	CASSPGLAFEQYF
TRBD2	TRBJ2-2	TRBV7-9	CASSLLIAGFTGELFF
TRBD2	TRBJ2-5	TRBV6-5	CASSRSGTETQYF
TRBD2	TRBJ2-1	TRBV7-8	CASSLVDSGGYNEQFF
TRBD2	TRBJ2-3	TRBV7-6	CASSLTSDTDTQYF
-	TRBJ1-5	TRBV4-2	CASSQDEGGADNQPQHF
-	TRBJ1-1	TRBV6-5	CATRWFDEAFF
-	TRBJ1-5	TRBV19	CASSLEGRGVQPQHF
-	TRBJ2-3	TRBV7-9	CASSSIHTDTQYF
-	TRBJ2-5	TRBV19	CASSITQVGPRTQYF
TRBD1	TRBJ2-1	TRBV6-6	CASSLQGVGNEQFF
TRBD1	TRBJ1-5	TRBV28	CASSENRGRIQPQHF
-	TRBJ2-5	TRBV11-1	CASSDLTGRETQYF
-	TRBJ2-1	TRBV10-3	CAISERGIYNEQFF
-	TRBJ1-5	TRBV11-2	CASSFSNTNQPQHF
TRBD1	TRBJ1-1	TRBV7-9	CASSRDRGGTEAFF
-	TRBJ2-1	TRBV7-9	CASSLVSSSVTHEQFF
-	TRBJ2-2	TRBV19	CASSTGPANTGELFF
-	TRBJ2-7	TRBV11-2	CASSLSSSNGRVDEQYF
-	TRBJ2-5	TRBV25-1	CASRGGAQETQYF
-	TRBJ2-7	TRBV5-6	CATRLGRGEQYF
TRBD1	TRBJ1-5	TRBV28	CASSFNSGGPQHF
TRBD1	TRBJ1-1	TRBV7-9	CASSTGGSHTEAFF
TRBD1	TRBJ1-2	TRBV7-9	CASSSAYLGGQQTNYGYTF
-	TRBJ2-1	TRBV5-4	CASSGERYRATEQFF
-	TRBJ2-1	TRBV9	CASSVQTSNNEQFF
TRBD1	TRBJ2-7	TRBV19	CASSSPGQGKEQYF
TRBD2	TRBJ2-7	TRBV27	CASSLFGRLTSGKTYEQYF
-	TRBJ1-2	TRBV2	CASWGRYGYTF
-	TRBJ2-7	TRBV7-9	CASSLDTSFGQYF
-	TRBJ2-6	TRBV2	CASTDRSSGANVLTF
TRBD2	TRBJ2-7	TRBV5-1	CASSPGVGGTYEQYF
-	TRBJ2-2	TRBV29-1	CSGEAGTGELFF
TRBD2	TRBJ2-3	TRBV27	CASSRATSGRARTDTQYF
-	TRBJ1-3	TRBV19	CASSQSSPGLRNTIYF
-	TRBJ2-7	TRBV10-3	CAISANAAERNSYEQYF
-	TRBJ2-5	TRBV2	CAAVPGQADQYF
TRBD2	TRBJ2-3	TRBV11-1	CASSFFPGGPPDTQYF
TRBD1	TRBJ1-1	TRBV19	CASMPQVGQGRTEAFF
TRBD2	TRBJ2-7	TRBV4-3	CASSQALAGLYEQYF
TRBD2	TRBJ2-3	TRBV6-5	CASSPQGGRANTQYF
-	TRBJ1-5	TRBV18	CASSLSTGQQPQHF
-	TRBJ2-7	TRBV10-1	CASSETRTSYEQYF
TRBD2	TRBJ2-2	TRBV29-1	CSVVGAGNTGELFF
TRBD1	TRBJ1-4	TRBV29-1	CSVGGHTQGEKLFF
-	TRBJ2-2	TRBV30	CAWDQGPAGELFF